This T cell receptor beta chain was captured by sequencing in a study of CD8 T cells in ankylosing spondylitis. Study-level findings and limits: Within peripheral blood, clones linked to disease were CD8+ and relatively rare. Disease-associated clones were reportedly significantly overrepresented in matched ankylosing spondylitis synovial fluid.

Note on this clonotype: Antigen specificity is unknown.

A quantitative 5'-RACE method, one with molecular barcodes, was used to make TCR beta libraries. TCRdb re-called the 5' RACE reads through MiXCR, storing one row per CDR3 protein. Among fewer than 200,000 distinct CDR3 sequences listed, around 18% were seen once. Germline CDR1 SNHLY, CDR2 FYNNEI. Trimming removed 2 bases at V and 8 bases at J, with 7 bases between. This CDR3 has 12 amino acids. This chain joins TRBV2 and TRBJ1-3; D unresolved. Material: blood, either unsorted or a sorted T cell fraction (not recorded which). The receptor was isolated from a male donor with ankylosing spondylitis or in good health (not recorded which). The CDR3 DNA sequence: TGTGCCAGCAGTGAATTTGGGGACACCATATATTTT. Translated, it gives CASSEFGDTIYF.